This T cell receptor (beta chain) was profiled in a study of neurological immune-mediated disorders (dated by TCRdb to 2018 to 2020). At the level of the whole study: Of the approximately 35 multiple sclerosis patients, about 31 had relapsing-remitting MS and 3 had secondary progressive MS. Using UMI-based sequencing, the study compared peripheral blood TCR-beta repertoires from patients with HTLV-I-associated myelopathy (HAM/TSP), patients with multiple sclerosis, and healthy controls. The 95 to 120 TCR-beta libraries covered PBMC samples along with longitudinal samples, technical triplicates, and paired sorted CD4+ and CD8+ T-cell subsets. The cohort comprised roughly 70 subjects: around 15 HAM/TSP patients, around 35 multiple sclerosis patients and around 20 healthy controls. General study outcomes and caveats: The MS cluster was not associated with any clinical or MRI features, and the authors stated that larger cohorts are needed. No identical CDR3 amino acid sequences were found to be shared among expanded clones across subjects, suggesting that TCR-beta repertoires were private in all groups. The highest TCR clonal expansion was observed in HAM/TSP patients, whereas the lowest was observed in MS patients, even when compared with healthy controls. In a phylogenetic analysis, the repertoires of 18 out of 34 MS patients fell into a single cluster of related CDR3 sequences, pointing to a possible signature at the repertoire level.

Reading the germline V gene gives CDR1 MNHEY and CDR2 SVGEGT. The CDR3 runs 13 residues from the cysteine to the phenylalanine. The kept DNA is CDR3 alone, 39 bases in frame from the first base. V loses 5 bases of germline sequence and J loses 3 bases, and the interval between the two ends is 8 bases. To synthesize cDNA, template-switch 5'RACE was performed with a primer carrying a 10-nucleotide random unique molecular identifier so that each TCR transcript was tagged. Every sequencing run yielded over 190 million TCR-beta sequences covering 15-18 subjects. The RNeasy kit was used to extract total RNA. Using the KAPA Real-time Library Amplification kit, TCR-beta VDJ regions were amplified with primers for the TCR constant region and the 5'RACE anchor. A first PCR added sample indexes and Illumina adaptors, and a second PCR then raised library yield. The roughly 650 bp TCR product was size-selected on a 2% E-gel SizeSelection system after Ampure bead purification. Library quality was checked on a Bioanalyzer, concentration was measured with Qubit, and libraries were quantified with the Kapa Library Quantification kit before pooling. Libraries were sequenced paired-end 2 x 150 bp on an Illumina HiSeq 2500. To increase sequence diversity, roughly 25-31% phiX was spiked into each library pool. The study's own analysis went as follows. The UMI-based MiGEC pipeline processed quality-filtered reads and removed over 75% of raw TCR sequences during error correction. VDJ genes were aligned to IMGT germline references, and clonotypes were defined by unique CDR3 amino acid sequence plus V-J genes. Clonal expansion, Shannon diversity, and CDR3 relatedness (CalcPairwiseDistances, ClusterSamples) were evaluated with VDJtools, and phylogenetic trees were built with CLCbio workbench. Using coefficient-of-variation modelling across technical triplicates, the study counted a clone as expanded if it had at least 8 unique UMIs. TCRdb applied fastp at Q25 and MiXCR to the public reads, then kept only in-frame beta chains. Here each entry gathers all rows of one CDR3 protein and keeps the most common genes and DNA. Clone size and V and J calls follow TCRdb, not the original study. The sample profile shows approximately 50,000 distinct CDR3 sequences; about 3.7% of them were found once. The ten top clones hold approximately 6.3% of the sample.

This clonotype was recorded many times. This clone's antigen is unknown. No base-level quality is on record; no much larger clone is a single base apart. For unsorted PBMC libraries, 2 million PBMCs were used after storage in RNAlater at -80 degrees C until RNA extraction. Multiple sclerosis patients were enrolled in a US clinical protocol under which disease progression was evaluated by magnetic resonance imaging. Peripheral blood was subjected to Ficoll-Hypaque density gradient centrifugation to isolate PBMCs, which were then cryopreserved in liquid nitrogen. Sample: PBMCs. The TCR sequence derives from a man in his forties with multiple sclerosis. The V gene is TRBV6-2 or TRBV6-3 and the J gene is TRBJ1-5, with the D gene too uncertain to name. CDR3 region: CASSPDTNQPQHF. The DNA is TGTGCCAGCAGTCCAGACACCAATCAGCCCCAGCATTTT.